This TCR beta chain is from a study of OX40 agonist ivuxolimab in advanced cancers. V gave up 6 bases and J gave up 1 base; unmatched junction bases: 12. Germline CDR1 SNHLY, CDR2 FYNNEI. This CDR3 is built from 16 residues. Measured with immunoSEQ multiplex PCR; TCRdb has only the in-frame clones, and not every one. This table has about 39,000 clones, around 90% appearing once. The source was CD4+ or CD8+ T cells sorted from blood, collected in a trial of the OX40 agonist ivuxolimab. The TCR comes from an adult with an advanced solid tumor such as melanoma, head and neck, liver or kidney cancer. The V and J genes are TRBV2 and TRBJ2-7, with 7 positions matching TRBD2. For the CDR3, the DNA is TGTGCCAGCAGCCTATCTATGGGGAGGGGTTCCTACGAGCAGTACTTC. This translates into CASSLSMGRGSYEQYF.